Presented here are 18 T cell receptor beta chains from one specimen sequenced in a study of radiation and T cells in renal cell carcinoma. The repertoire was sequenced with immunoSEQ multiplex PCR; TCRdb's copy has only in-frame clones and lacks some. The sample consists of some 120,000 clones, roughly 91% of them appearing once. Time point: blood 2 weeks post-SBRT. Treatment specified: 15 Gy SBRT to primary tumor, nephrectomy 4 weeks later. The sequences come from blood, collected from a patient whose treatment included radiotherapy and nephrectomy. Receptor source: a woman in her 70s with renal cell carcinoma.

Points on this clone: The sample contains more than one DNA sequence encoding this CDR3. The chain uses TRBV30 and TRBJ2-7; D gene unclear. There are 10 residues in the CDR3. Germline V CDR1 and CDR2: GTSNPN, SVGIG (reference sequence). Trimming cost V 1 base and J 6 bases, with 4 bases left between them. The CDR3 region is CAWSGREQYF. CDR3 nucleotides: TGTGCCTGGAGTGGTCGCGAGCAGTACTTC.

V gene TRBV7-9 combines with J gene TRBJ2-3; D may correspond to TRBD1 or TRBD2 (6 bases each). V lost 6 bases and J lost 4, with 20 bases in between. Looked up from germline, CDR1 is SEHNR and CDR2 is FQNEAQ (reference sequence). The CDR3 length is 16 residues. The CDR3 spells CASSAWRGDGADTQYF. The CDR3 region has the DNA TGTGCCAGCAGTGCCTGGAGGGGGGACGGGGCAGATACGCAGTATTTT. The whole variable domain, remainder taken from reference TRBV7-9 and TRBJ2-3, is DTGVSQNPRHKITKRGQNVTFRCDPISEHNRLYWYRQTLGQGPEFLTYFQNEAQLEKSRLLSDRFSAERPKGSFSTLEIQRTEQGDSAMYLCASSAWRGDGADTQYFGPGTRLTVL.

V is TRBV7-9 and J is TRBJ2-7; 7 nucleotides match TRBD1. Germline V gene data show CDR1 as SEHNR and CDR2 as FQNEAQ (reference sequence). The V and J ends lost 6 bases and 2 bases, in that order; junction bases with no gene match: 7. This CDR3 contains 14 residues. CDR3 in amino acids: CASRPGTVPYEQYF. The CDR3 bases are TGTGCCAGCAGGCCCGGGACAGTCCCCTACGAGCAGTACTTC.

V gene TRBV5-5 combines with J gene TRBJ2-1; D is tentatively TRBD1 or TRBD2 (5 bases each). The V and J ends lost 4 bases and 5 bases respectively, with 10 bases between them. Germline V gene sequence: CDR1 SGHKS, CDR2 YYEKEE (reference sequence). This CDR3 is 13 amino acids long. The CDR3 is CASSPGPHNEQFF. CDR3 in DNA: TGTGCCAGCAGCCCGGGGCCCCACAATGAGCAGTTCTTC.

The rearrangement joins TRBV5-5 to TRBJ2-1; no definite D call. This CDR3 region has 15 residues. CDR1 and CDR2 (germline): SGHKS, YYEKEE (reference sequence). V lost 3 bases to trimming and J lost 8 bases, with 18 bases between them. CDR3 amino acids: CASSWGGVNGDEQFF. The CDR3 nucleotides are TGTGCCAGCAGCTGGGGTGGGGTCAATGGGGATGAGCAGTTCTTC. Variable domain in full (rest from reference TRBV5-5 and TRBJ2-1): DAGVTQSPTHLIKTRGQQVTLRCSPISGHKSVSWYQQVLGQGPQFIFQYYEKEERGRGNFPDRFSARQFPNYSSELNVNALLLGDSALYLCASSWGGVNGDEQFFGPGTRLTVL.

This chain links TRBV19 with TRBJ1-5; D is perhaps TRBD1 (5 bases). The CDR3 is 16 amino acids. V lost 7 bases, J lost 7 bases, and 23 bases lay in between. Germline V CDR1 and CDR2: LNHDA, SQIVND (reference sequence). The CDR3 DNA sequence: TGTGCCAGTATCACATCAGGGACGGGCTCCAAACAGCCCCAGCATTTT. As protein: CASITSGTGSKQPQHF.

V and J are TRBV30 and TRBJ1-3; D not certain. This CDR3 region has 13 residues. The germline V and J ends were trimmed by 6 bases and 0 bases, with 9 bases remaining between them. Germline V lookup: CDR1 GTSNPN, CDR2 SVGIG (reference sequence). The CDR3 bases are TGTGCCTGCGACGTCCACTCTGGAAACACCATATATTTT. Translation: CACDVHSGNTIYF.

This clone was observed a single time. The gene calls are TRBV21-1 and TRBJ2-7; TRBD1 is taken as the D call from the table, unchecked against the DNA. TRBV21-1 is tagged as a pseudogene. This CDR3 is built from 14 residues. In DNA form, the CDR3 reads TGTGCCAGCAGCATTCGGGACAGCTCCTACGAGCAGTACTTC. Its translation: CASSIRDSSYEQYF.

In its sample, this clone was seen a few times. The rearrangement joins TRBV7-9 to TRBJ2-7, with D possibly matching TRBD1 (6 bases). The germline V and J ends were trimmed by 5 bases and 3 bases, with 11 bases remaining between them. The CDR3 runs to 13 residues. Per the germline V gene, CDR1 is SEHNR and CDR2 is FQNEAQ (reference sequence). CDR3 in amino acids: CASSQGTHYEQYF. Written as DNA, the CDR3 is TGTGCCAGCAGCCAAGGGACACACTACGAGCAGTACTTC. Complete variable domain (other parts from reference TRBV7-9 and TRBJ2-7): DTGVSQNPRHKITKRGQNVTFRCDPISEHNRLYWYRQTLGQGPEFLTYFQNEAQLEKSRLLSDRFSAERPKGSFSTLEIQRTEQGDSAMYLCASSQGTHYEQYFGPGTRLTVT.

This chain joins TRBV30 and TRBJ2-2; 8 bases map to TRBD2. The germline CDR1 and CDR2 sequences are GTSNPN and SVGIG (reference sequence). This CDR3 region has 15 residues. Unmatched junction bases numbered 7, after V lost 3 bases and J lost 4 bases. The CDR3 protein is CAWSAGGAGTGELFF. CDR3 in DNA: TGTGCCTGGAGCGCCGGGGGGGCTGGCACCGGGGAGCTGTTTTTT.

V gene TRBV11-2 combines with J gene TRBJ1-2; D gene ambiguous. The germline CDR1 and CDR2 sequences are SGHAT and FQNNGV. The length of the CDR3 is 13 residues. V was shortened by 7 bases and J by 1 base, with 10 bases between the two germline ends. CDR3 loop: CASTPPFNYGYTF. The CDR3 nucleotides are TGTGCCAGCACTCCACCCTTTAACTATGGCTACACCTTC.

The chain couples TRBV5-1 to TRBJ1-3, with D unresolved. The CDR3 totals 13 residues. Trimming left V 1 base short and J 2 bases short, with 4 bases between. Germline loops: CDR1 SGHRS, CDR2 YFSETQ. The CDR3 loop reads CASSLYAGNTIYF. The CDR3 DNA sequence: TGCGCCAGCAGCTTGTATGCTGGAAACACCATATATTTT.

J is TRBJ2-7 and V is TRBV11-2, with D hard to call. Germline V gene data show CDR1 as SGHAT and CDR2 as FQNNGV. The CDR3 sequence is 11 residues long. Trimming shortened V by 5 bases and J by 1 base, and 3 bases separated the two germline ends. The CDR3 DNA sequence: TGTGCCAGCAGCACTTCCTACGAGCAGTACTTC. Translation gives CASSTSYEQYF.

The V gene is TRBV27, the J gene TRBJ2-5, with D possibly matching TRBD1 (6 bases). CDR1 and CDR2 from the germline V gene are MNHEY and SMNVEV (reference sequence). The V and J ends lost 3 bases and 7 bases respectively, with 18 bases between them. This CDR3 is 15 amino acids long. For the CDR3, the DNA is TGTGCCAGCAGTTTCTCCGGGACACGGATCTCGACCCAGTACTTC. Translated: CASSFSGTRISTQYF.

This chain uses TRBV6-5 with TRBJ2-2, with 11 bases fitting TRBD2. The CDR3 spans 15 residues. V shed 7 bases and J 1 base; nucleotides not matched to a gene: 2. Germline CDR1 is MNHEY and CDR2 is SVGAGI. In DNA form, the CDR3 reads TGTGCCAGCAATCTAGCGGGGGGGAACACCGGGGAGCTGTTTTTT. It is translated as CASNLAGGNTGELFF.

This chain connects TRBV30 to TRBJ1-6, with D tentatively TRBD1 (5 bases). The V end was cut by 1 base, the J end by 13 bases, with 32 bases between. The germline CDR1 and CDR2 sequences are GTSNPN and SVGIG (reference sequence). The CDR3 spans 19 residues. The CDR3 sequence: CAWSATDGTDSRVRGPLHF. The CDR3 coding sequence is TGTGCCTGGAGTGCCACGGACGGGACCGACTCCAGAGTTCGGGGGCCCCTCCACTTT.

The V and J genes are TRBV19 and TRBJ2-2; D not certain. V was clipped by 7 bases and J by 4 bases, with 13 bases between them. Germline V gives CDR1 LNHDA, CDR2 SQIVND (reference sequence). The CDR3 runs 14 residues. CDR3 loop: CASTLLPSTGELFF. The CDR3 nucleotides are TGTGCCAGTACCCTATTACCTAGCACCGGGGAGCTGTTTTTT.

The genes are TRBV6-1 and TRBJ2-1, with D possibly TRBD2 on 7 matching bases. The CDR3 is 15 amino acids. Germline-derived CDR1 and CDR2 are MNHNS and SASEGT. V gave up 10 bases and J gave up 7 bases, with 23 bases separating them. CDR3 DNA sequence: TGTGCCACCTTGGGGGGGCGCTTGTTGTGGAATGAGCAGTTCTTC. It codes for CATLGGRLLWNEQFF.